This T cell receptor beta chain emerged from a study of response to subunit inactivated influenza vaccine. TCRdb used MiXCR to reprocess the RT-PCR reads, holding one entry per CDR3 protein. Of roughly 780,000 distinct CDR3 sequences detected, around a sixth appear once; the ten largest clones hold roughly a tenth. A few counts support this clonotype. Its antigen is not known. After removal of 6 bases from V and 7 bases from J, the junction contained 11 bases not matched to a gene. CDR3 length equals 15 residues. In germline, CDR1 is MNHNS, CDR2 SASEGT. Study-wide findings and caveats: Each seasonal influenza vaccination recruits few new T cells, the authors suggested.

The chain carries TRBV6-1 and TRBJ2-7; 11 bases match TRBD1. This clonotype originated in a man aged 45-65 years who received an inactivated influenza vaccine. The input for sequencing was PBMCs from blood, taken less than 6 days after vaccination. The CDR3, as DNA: TGTGCCAGCAGGGCACCGGGACAGGGGGTATTGGAGCAGTACTTC. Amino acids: CASRAPGQGVLEQYF.